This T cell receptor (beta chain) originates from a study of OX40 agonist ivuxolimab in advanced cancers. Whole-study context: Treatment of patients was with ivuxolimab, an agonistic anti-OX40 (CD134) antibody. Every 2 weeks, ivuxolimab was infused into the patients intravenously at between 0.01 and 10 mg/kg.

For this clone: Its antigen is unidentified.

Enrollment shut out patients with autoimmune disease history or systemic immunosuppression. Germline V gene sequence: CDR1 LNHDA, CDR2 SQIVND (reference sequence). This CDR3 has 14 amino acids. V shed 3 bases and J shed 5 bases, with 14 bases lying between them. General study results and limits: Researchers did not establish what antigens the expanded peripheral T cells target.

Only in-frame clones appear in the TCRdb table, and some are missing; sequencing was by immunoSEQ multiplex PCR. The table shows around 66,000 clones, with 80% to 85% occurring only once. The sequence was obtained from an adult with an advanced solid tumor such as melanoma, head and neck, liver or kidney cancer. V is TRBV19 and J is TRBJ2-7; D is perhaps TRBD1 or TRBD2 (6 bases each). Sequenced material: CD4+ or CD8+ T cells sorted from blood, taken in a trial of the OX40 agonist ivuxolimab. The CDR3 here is CASSMWGANNEQYF. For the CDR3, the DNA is TGTGCCAGTAGTATGTGGGGGGCGAACAACGAGCAGTACTTC.